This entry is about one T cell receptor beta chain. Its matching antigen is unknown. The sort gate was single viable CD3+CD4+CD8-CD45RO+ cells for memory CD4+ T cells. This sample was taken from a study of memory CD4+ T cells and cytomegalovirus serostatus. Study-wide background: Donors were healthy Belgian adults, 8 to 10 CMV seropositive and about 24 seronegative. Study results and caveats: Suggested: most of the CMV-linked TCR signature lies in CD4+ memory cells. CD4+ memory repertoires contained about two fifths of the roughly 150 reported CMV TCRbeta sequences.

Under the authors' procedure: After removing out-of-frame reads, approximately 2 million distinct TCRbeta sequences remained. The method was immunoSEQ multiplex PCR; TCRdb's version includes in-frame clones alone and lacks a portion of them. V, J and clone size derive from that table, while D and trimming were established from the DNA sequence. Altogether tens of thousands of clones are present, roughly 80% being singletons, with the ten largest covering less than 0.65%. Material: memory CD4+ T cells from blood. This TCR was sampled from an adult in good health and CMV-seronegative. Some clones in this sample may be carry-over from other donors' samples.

CDR3 bases: TGTGCCAGCAGTGAATATCCAGGGCTAACCTATGGCTACACCTTC. Encoded protein: CASSEYPGLTYGYTF. This chain connects TRBV6-1 to TRBJ1-2, with D tentatively TRBD1 (5 bases). V lost 2 bases to trimming and J lost 4 bases, with 14 bases between them. Germline-derived CDR1 and CDR2 are MNHNS and SASEGT. The CDR3 is 15 residues long.